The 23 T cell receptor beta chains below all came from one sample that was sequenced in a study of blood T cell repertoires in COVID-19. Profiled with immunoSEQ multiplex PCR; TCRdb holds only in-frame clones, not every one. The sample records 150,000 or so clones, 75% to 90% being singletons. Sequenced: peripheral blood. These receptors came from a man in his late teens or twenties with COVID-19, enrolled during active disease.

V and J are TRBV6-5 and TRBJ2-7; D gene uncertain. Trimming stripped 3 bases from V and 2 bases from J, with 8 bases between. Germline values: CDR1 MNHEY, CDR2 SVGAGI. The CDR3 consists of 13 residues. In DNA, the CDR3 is TGTGCCAGCAGTTATAATGGAGCCTACGAGCAGTACTTC. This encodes CASSYNGAYEQYF.

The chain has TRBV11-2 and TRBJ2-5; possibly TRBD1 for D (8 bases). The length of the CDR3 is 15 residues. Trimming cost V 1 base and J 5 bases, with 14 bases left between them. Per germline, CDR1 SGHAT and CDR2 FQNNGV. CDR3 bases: TGTGCCAGCAGCTTAGGAGGACAGGGAGGGGAGACCCAGTACTTC. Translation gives CASSLGGQGGETQYF.

The CDR3 DNA is TGTGCCTGGAGTGGAGCCTCTGGAAACACCATATATTTT. It is translated as CAWSGASGNTIYF. The V gene is TRBV30, the J gene TRBJ1-3; unclear D gene. Germline CDR1 GTSNPN, CDR2 SVGIG (reference sequence). V was shortened by 1 base and J by 0 bases, with 4 bases between the two germline ends. The CDR3 is made up of 13 amino acids.

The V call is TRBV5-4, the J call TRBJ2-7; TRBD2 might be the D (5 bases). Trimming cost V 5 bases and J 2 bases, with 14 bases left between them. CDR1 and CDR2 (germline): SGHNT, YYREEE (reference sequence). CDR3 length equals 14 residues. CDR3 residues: CASSYSGLAYEQYF. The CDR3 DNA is TGTGCCAGCAGTTACTCTGGACTCGCCTACGAGCAGTACTTC.

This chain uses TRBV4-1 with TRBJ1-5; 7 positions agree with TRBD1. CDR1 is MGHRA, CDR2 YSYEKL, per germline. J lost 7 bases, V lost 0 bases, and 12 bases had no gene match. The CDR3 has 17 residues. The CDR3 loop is CASSQDPPRGPWQPQHF. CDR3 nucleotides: TGCGCCAGCAGCCAAGATCCCCCAAGGGGGCCGTGGCAGCCCCAGCATTTT.

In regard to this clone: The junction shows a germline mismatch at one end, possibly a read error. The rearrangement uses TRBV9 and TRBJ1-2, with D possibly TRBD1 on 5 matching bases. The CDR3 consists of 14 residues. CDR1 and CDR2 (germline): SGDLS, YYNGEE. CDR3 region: CASSSSGTAAPWGF. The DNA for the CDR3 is TGTGCCAGCAGCTCAAGCGGGACGGCGGCTCCCTGGGGCTTC. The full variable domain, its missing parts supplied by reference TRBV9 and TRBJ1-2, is DSGVTQTPKHLITATGQRVTLRCSPRSGDLSVYWYQQSLDQGLQFLIQYYNGEERAKGNILERFSAQQFPDLHSELNLSSLELGDSALYFCASSSSGTAAPWGFGSGTRLTVV.

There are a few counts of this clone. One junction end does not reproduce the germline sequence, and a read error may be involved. The CDR3 is CASRMGQAINEKLLF. The CDR3 nucleotides read TGTGCCAGCAGGATGGGACAGGCGATAAATGAAAAACTGCTTTTT. J is TRBJ1-4 and V is TRBV6-5, with 8 bases matching TRBD1. Per the germline V gene, CDR1 is MNHEY and CDR2 is SVGAGI. This CDR3 has 15 amino acids.

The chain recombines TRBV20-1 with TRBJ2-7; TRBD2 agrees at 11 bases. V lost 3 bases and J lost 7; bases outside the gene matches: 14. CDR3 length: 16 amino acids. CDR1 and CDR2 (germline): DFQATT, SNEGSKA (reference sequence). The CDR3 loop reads CSASKGLADSTREQYF. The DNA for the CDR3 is TGCAGTGCTAGTAAGGGACTAGCGGATAGTACGAGGGAGCAGTACTTC.

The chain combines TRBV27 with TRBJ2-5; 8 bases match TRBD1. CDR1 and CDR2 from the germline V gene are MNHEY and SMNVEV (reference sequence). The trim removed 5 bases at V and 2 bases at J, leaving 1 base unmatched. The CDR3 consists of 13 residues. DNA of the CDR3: TGTGCCAGCAGTAGACAGGGGCAAGAGACCCAGTACTTC. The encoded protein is CASSRQGQETQYF.

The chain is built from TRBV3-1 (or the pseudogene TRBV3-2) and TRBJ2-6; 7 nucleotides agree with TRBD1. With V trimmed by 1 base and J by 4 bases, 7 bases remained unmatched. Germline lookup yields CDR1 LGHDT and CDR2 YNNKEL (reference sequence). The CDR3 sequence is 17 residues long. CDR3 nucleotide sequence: TGTGCCAGCAGCCAAGGACGACAGGGTCTGGGGGCCAACGTCCTGACTTTC. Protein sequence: CASSQGRQGLGANVLTF.

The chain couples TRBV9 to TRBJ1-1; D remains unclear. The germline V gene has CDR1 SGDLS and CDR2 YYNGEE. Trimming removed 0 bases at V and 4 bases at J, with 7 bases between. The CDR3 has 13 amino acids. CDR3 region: CASSVGAFTEAFF. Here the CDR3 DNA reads TGTGCCAGCAGCGTAGGGGCGTTCACTGAAGCTTTCTTT.

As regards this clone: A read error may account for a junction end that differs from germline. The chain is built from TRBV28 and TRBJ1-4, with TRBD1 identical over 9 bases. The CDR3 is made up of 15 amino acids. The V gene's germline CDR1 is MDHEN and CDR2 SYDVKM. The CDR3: CASSFGQQGAEKLLF. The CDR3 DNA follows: TGTGCCAGCAGTTTTGGGCAACAGGGGGCGGAAAAACTGCTTTTT. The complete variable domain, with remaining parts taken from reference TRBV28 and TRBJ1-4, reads DVKVTQSSRYLVKRTGEKVFLECVQDMDHENMFWYRQDPGLGLRLIYFSYDVKMKEKGDIPEGYSVSREKKERFSLILESASTNQTSMYLCASSFGQQGAEKLLFGSGTQLSVL.

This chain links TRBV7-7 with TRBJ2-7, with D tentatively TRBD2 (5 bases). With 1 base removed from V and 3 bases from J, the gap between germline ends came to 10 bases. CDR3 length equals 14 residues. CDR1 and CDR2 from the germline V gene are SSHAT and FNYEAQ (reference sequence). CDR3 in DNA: TGTGCCAGCAGCTTAGAAGTCGGGGACTACGAGCAGTACTTC. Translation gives CASSLEVGDYEQYF.

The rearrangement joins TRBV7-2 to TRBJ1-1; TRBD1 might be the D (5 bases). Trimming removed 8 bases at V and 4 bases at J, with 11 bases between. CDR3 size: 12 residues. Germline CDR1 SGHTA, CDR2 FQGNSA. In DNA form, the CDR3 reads TGTGCCAGCCTCCGGGGGACCACTGAAGCTTTCTTT. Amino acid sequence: CASLRGTTEAFF.

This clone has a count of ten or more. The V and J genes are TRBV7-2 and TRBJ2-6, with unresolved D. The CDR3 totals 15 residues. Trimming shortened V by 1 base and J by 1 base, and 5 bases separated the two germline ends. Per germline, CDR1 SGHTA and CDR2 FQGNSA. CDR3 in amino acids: CASSLGVSGANVLTF. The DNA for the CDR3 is TGTGCCAGCAGCTTAGGCGTATCTGGGGCCAACGTCCTGACTTTC.

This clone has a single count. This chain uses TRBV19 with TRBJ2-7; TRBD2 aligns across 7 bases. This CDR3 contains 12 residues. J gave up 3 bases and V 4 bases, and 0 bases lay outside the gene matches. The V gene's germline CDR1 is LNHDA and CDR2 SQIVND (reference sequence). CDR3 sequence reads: CASSTSGYEQYF. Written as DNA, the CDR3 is TGTGCCAGTAGTACTAGCGGCTACGAGCAGTACTTC.

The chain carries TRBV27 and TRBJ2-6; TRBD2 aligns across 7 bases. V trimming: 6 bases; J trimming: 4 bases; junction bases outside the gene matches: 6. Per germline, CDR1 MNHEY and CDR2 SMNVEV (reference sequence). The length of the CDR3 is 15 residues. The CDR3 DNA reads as TGTGCCAGCAGCCCGCGGGAGACCGGGGCCAACGTCCTGACTTTC. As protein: CASSPRETGANVLTF.

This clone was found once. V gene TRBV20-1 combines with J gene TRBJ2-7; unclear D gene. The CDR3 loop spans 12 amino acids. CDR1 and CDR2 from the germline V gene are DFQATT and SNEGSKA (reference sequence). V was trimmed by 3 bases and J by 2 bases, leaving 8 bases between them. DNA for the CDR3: TGCAGTGCTAGTGAACGAGCCTACGAGCAGTACTTC. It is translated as CSASERAYEQYF.

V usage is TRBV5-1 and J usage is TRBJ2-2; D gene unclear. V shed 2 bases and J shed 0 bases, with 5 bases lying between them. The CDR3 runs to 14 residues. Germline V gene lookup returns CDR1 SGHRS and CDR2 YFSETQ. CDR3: CASSLEPNTGELFF. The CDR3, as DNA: TGCGCCAGCAGCTTAGAGCCGAACACCGGGGAGCTGTTTTTT.

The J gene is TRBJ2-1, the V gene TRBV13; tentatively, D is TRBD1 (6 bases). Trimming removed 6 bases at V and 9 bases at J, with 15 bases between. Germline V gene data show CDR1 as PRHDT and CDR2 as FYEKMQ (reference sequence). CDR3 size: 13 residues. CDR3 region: CASRSRAGAEQFF. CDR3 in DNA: TGTGCCAGCAGGTCCCGGGCAGGGGCTGAGCAGTTCTTC.

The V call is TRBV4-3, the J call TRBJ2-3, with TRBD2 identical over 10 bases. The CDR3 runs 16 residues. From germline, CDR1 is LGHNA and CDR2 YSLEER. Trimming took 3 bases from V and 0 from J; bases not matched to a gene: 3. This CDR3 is CASSHSSGSSTDTQYF. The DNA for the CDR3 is TGCGCCAGCAGCCACTCTAGCGGGAGTAGCACAGATACGCAGTATTTT.

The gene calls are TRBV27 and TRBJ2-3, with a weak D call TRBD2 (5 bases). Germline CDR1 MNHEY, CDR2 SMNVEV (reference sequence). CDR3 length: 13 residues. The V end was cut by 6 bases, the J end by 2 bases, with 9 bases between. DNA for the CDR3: TGTGCCAGCAGCCTAGCCCACACAGATACGCAGTATTTT. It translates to CASSLAHTDTQYF.

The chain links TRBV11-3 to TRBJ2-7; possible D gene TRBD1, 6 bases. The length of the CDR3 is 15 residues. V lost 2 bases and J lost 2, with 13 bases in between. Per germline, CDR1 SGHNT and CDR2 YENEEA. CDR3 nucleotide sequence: TGTGCCAGCAGCTTAAGTCAGGGGTGGGCCTACGAGCAGTACTTC. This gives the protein CASSLSQGWAYEQYF.